A few counts support the clone carrying this TCR beta chain. What it binds is unknown. Sample treatment: roughly ten-day PBMC culture with coronavirus spike peptide pools or control peptides (ViraFEST assay). CD4+ T cells that had been cultured provided DNA sequenced with the Oncomine TCR Beta short-read assay. Genomic DNA was isolated from CD4+ T cells that had been cultured. In TCRdb, the PCR reads were re-called with MiXCR into one record per CDR3 protein. Among about 14,000 distinct CDR3 sequences listed, over 25% were seen once. These data are taken from a study of vaccination and CD4 T cells after COVID-19. Per germline, CDR1 LNHDA and CDR2 SQIVND (reference sequence). Trimming pared 3 bases from V and 4 bases from J, leaving 12 bases between. The CDR3 runs to 14 residues.

The specimen comprised CD4+ T cells from blood, cultured in vitro, sampled before SARS-CoV-2 vaccination. The chain uses TRBV19 and TRBJ1-2, with D hard to call. The receptor comes from a human donor who received a COVID-19 vaccine. The CDR3 is CASSIGRVGYGYTF. The CDR3 DNA is TGTGCCAGTAGTATCGGGAGGGTAGGCTATGGCTACACCTTC.